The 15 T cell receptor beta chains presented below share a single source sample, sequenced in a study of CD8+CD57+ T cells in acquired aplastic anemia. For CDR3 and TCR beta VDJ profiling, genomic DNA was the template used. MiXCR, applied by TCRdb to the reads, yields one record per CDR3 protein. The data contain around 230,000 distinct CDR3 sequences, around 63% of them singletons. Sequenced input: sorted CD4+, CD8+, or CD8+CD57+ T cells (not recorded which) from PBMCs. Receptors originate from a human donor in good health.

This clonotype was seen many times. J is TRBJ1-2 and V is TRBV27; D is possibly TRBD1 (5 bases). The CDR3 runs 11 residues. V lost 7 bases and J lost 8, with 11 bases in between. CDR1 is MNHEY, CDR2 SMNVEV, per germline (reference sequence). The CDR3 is CASNGGQGYTF. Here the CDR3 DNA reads TGTGCCAGCAACGGGGGTCAAGGCTACACCTTC.

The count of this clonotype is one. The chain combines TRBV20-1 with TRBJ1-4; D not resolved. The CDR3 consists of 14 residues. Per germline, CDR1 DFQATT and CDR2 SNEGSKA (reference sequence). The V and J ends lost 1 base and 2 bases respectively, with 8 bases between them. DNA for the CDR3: TGCAGTGCTAGAGTCGGATGGACTAATGAAAAACTGTTTTTT. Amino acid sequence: CSARVGWTNEKLFF.

The CDR3 sequence is CASRTGSSYEQYF. The CDR3 DNA is TGTGCCAGCAGGACGGGCAGCTCCTACGAGCAGTACTTC. The chain combines TRBV2 with TRBJ2-7; D call uncertain. Trimming left V 6 bases short and J 0 bases short, with 9 bases between. The CDR3 covers 13 residues. Looked up from germline, CDR1 is SNHLY and CDR2 is FYNNEI.

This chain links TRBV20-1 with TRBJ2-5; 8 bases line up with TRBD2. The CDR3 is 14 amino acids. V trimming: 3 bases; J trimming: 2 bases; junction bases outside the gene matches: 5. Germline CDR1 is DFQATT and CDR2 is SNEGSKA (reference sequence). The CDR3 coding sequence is TGCAGTGCTAGCGGGTCGGGGGGGCAAGAGACCCAGTACTTC. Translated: CSASGSGGQETQYF.

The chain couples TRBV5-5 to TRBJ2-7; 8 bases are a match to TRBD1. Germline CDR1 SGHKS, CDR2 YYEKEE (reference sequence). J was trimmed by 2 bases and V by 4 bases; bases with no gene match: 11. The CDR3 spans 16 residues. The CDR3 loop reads CASSQWTGPKAYEQYF. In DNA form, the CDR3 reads TGTGCCAGCAGCCAGTGGACAGGGCCCAAGGCCTACGAGCAGTACTTC.

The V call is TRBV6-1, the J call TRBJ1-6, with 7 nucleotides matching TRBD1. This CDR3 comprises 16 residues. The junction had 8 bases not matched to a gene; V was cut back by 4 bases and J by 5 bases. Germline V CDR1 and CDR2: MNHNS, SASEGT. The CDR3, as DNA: TGTGCCAGCAGTGGGGCGACAGGGCCCCATAATTCACCCCTCCACTTT. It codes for CASSGATGPHNSPLHF.

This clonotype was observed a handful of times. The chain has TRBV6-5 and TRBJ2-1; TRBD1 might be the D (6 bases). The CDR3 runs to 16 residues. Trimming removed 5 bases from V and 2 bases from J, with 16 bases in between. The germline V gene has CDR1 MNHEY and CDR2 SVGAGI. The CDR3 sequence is CASSEGGGGPYNEQFF. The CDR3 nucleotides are TGTGCCAGCAGTGAAGGTGGGGGCGGCCCCTACAATGAGCAGTTCTTC.

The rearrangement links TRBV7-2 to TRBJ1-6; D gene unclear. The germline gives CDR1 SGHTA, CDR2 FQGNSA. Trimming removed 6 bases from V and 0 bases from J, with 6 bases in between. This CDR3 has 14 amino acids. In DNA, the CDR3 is TGTGCCAGCAGTGAGGGCTCCTATAATTCACCCCTCCACTTT. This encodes CASSEGSYNSPLHF.

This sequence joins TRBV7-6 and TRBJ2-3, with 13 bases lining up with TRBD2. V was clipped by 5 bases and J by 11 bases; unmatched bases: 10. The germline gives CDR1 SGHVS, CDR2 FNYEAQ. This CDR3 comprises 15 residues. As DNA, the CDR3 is TGTGCCAGCAGCCTTACTAGCGGGGGGGTTAGTGAGCAGTATTTT. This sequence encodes CASSLTSGGVSEQYF.

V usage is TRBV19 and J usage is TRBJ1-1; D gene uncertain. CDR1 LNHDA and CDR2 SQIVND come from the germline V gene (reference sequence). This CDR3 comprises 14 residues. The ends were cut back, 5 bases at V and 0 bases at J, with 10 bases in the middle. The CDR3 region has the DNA TGTGCCAGTAGTCCTCTCGAGGTGAACACTGAAGCTTTCTTT. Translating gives CASSPLEVNTEAFF.

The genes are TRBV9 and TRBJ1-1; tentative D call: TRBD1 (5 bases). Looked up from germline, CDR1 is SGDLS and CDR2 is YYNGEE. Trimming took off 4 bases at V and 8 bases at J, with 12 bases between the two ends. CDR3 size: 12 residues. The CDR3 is CASSSQPGEAFF. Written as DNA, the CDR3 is TGTGCCAGCAGCTCACAGCCAGGGGAAGCTTTCTTT.

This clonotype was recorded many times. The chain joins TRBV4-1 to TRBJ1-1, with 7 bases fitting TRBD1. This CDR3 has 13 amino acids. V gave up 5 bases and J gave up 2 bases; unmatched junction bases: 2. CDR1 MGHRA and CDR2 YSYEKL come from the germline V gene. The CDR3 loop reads CASSGTDNTEAFF. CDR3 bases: TGCGCCAGCAGCGGGACAGATAACACTGAAGCTTTCTTT.

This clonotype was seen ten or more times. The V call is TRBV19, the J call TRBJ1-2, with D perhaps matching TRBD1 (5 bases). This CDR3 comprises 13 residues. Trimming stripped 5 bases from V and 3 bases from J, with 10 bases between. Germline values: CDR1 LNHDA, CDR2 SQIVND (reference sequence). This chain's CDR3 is CASSPGPYYGYTF. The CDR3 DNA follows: TGTGCCAGTAGTCCGGGACCTTACTATGGCTACACCTTC.

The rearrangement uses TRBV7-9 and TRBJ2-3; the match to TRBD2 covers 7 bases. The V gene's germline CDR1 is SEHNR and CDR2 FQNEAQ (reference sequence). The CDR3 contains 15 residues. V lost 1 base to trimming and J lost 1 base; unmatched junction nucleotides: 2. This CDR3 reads CASSLGTSGTDTQYF. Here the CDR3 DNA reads TGTGCCAGCAGCTTAGGCACTAGCGGCACAGATACGCAGTATTTT.

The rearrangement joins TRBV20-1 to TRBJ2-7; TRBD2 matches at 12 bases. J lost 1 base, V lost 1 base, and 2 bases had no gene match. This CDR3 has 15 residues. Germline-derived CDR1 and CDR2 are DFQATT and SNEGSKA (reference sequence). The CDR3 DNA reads TGCAGTGCTAGAGGGACTAGCGGGGCTTCCTACGAGCAGTACTTC. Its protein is CSARGTSGASYEQYF.